This T cell receptor (beta chain) is drawn from a study of Ad26.COV2.S vaccination and SARS-CoV-2 variants (dated by TCRdb to the early 2020s). Turning to the overall study: Donors in the vaccine arm were drawn from COV1001, a phase I-IIa trial of Ad26.COV2.S in healthy adults that was multicentre, randomized, double-blind and placebo-controlled. Ad26.COV2.S was given intramuscularly at 5x10^10 or 1x10^11 viral particles, as a single shot or as two shots 56 days apart. Sequencing of the TCRbeta repertoire served to evaluate the specificity and breadth of SARS-CoV-2-reactive T cell receptors following Ad26.COV2.S vaccination. The TCR-sequenced set comprised about 32 samples: some 20 Ad26.COV2.S vaccine recipients, 5 placebo recipients and 8 SARS-CoV-2 convalescent individuals. Participants in the trial were split at random into five groups of five each, receiving low-dose or high-dose Ad26.COV2.S once or twice, or else placebo on both occasions. Investigators remained blinded to trial group allocation during experiments and outcome assessment.

The immunoSEQ Assay was the method used to sequence TCRbeta CDR3 regions. After extraction, genomic DNA underwent amplification by bias-controlled multiplex PCR, followed by high-throughput sequencing. The original pipeline was this. To quantify the absolute abundance of each unique TCRbeta CDR3 region, sequences were collapsed and filtered. Usable DNA was measured by amplifying reference genes present in all nucleated cells, and TCRbeta template counts were normalized to that usable DNA to estimate T cell fraction. Repertoire TCRs were annotated as SARS-CoV-2-specific by exact matching of V gene, CDR3 amino acid sequence and J gene to a known reactive TCR set. The reference SARS-CoV-2 TCR set was obtained from MIRA and was filtered for enrichment in COVID-19-positive ImmuneCODE repertoires, whereby public or cross-reactive TCRs were removed. Drawing on the MIRA antigens, annotated TCRs were analysed further at the level of specific ORF or position within ORF. Depth was the summed frequency of annotated unique rearrangements, while breadth was defined as annotated unique rearrangements over total unique productive rearrangements. TCR breadth was compared between groups using two-sided Wilcoxon rank-sum tests. TCRdb's version of the immuneACCESS table is confined to in-frame rearrangements and falls short of the full clone set. An unresolved V gene accounts for under half of the shortfall where checked; the remainder is of unknown origin. The V and J calls and clone size are taken from that table; D and trimming were inferred from the DNA. The sample table shows about half a million clones, and about 89% are seen once. The ten largest clones represent under 2% of the sample.

What the authors observed across the whole study: Non-spike TCR breadth was comparable between vaccine and placebo recipients, consistent with the vaccine containing only spike. Spike-specific TCR breadth was higher in Ad26.COV2.S recipients than in placebo recipients (P = 0.0014). The authors noted that total T cell responses may have been underestimated by the TCR breadth and depth analyses. Substantial breadth of spike-specific CD8+ and CD4+ T cell responses was reported after vaccination. The study lacked the statistical power to compare responses across vaccine doses or regimens.

This clone was detected only once. Its antigen remains undetermined. Base qualities are not recorded, but no much larger clone differs from it by a single base. The sample's treatment or condition label is to be understood as: roughly 19 received Ad26.COV2.S at low or high dose, single or two shots; roughly five received placebo; per-sample allocation not given. Repertoires of vaccine and placebo recipients were sequenced from samples taken on day 63 after the first injection. Cohort 1b enrolled some 25 adults aged 18-55 years at a single site in Boston, USA, between 29 July and 7 August 2020. Ad26.COV2.S consisted of a replication-incompetent adenovirus type 26 vector by which a prefusion-stabilized SARS-CoV-2 spike protein from the original Wuhan strain was expressed. V and J lose 2 bases and 9 bases, and a span of 8 bases separates them. The CDR3 runs 12 amino acids, cysteine and phenylalanine included. Only the CDR3 region is kept as DNA, spanning 36 bases read in frame from base 1. CDR1 is given as MNHEY and CDR2 as SVGAGI, both from the germline V gene.

The receptor was derived from a person aged 18-65 years who received the Ad26.COV2.S COVID-19 vaccine or a placebo. The sequence links TRBV6-5 to TRBJ2-1, with no confident D gene call. Material: peripheral blood, obtained in a trial of Ad26.COV2.S vaccine versus placebo. CDR3 loop: CASSYRNAEQFF. The sequence in DNA is TGTGCCAGCAGTTACCGGAACGCTGAGCAGTTCTTC.